The 25 T cell receptor beta chains listed next were all sequenced from one sample in a study of radiation and T cells in renal cell carcinoma. Time point described: blood 4 weeks post-SBRT, at nephrectomy. Documented treatment: 15 Gy SBRT to primary tumor, nephrectomy 4 weeks later. Some clones are missing from TCRdb's copy, which holds only in-frame ones; the method was immunoSEQ multiplex PCR. This table has roughly 170,000 clones, less than 90% appearing once. Sequencing was performed on blood, taken from a patient whose treatment included radiotherapy and nephrectomy. All receptors derive from a woman between 45 and 65 years old with renal cell carcinoma.

V and J are TRBV19 and TRBJ2-1; 7 positions agree with TRBD2. Germline-derived CDR1 and CDR2 are LNHDA and SQIVND (reference sequence). The CDR3 spans 15 residues. Unmatched junction bases numbered 7, after V lost 5 bases and J lost 3 bases. Here the CDR3 reads CASSVRDYHYNEQFF. The CDR3, as DNA: TGTGCCAGTAGTGTCCGGGACTATCACTACAATGAGCAGTTCTTC. The full variable domain, rest sourced from reference TRBV19 and TRBJ2-1, is DGGITQSPKYLFRKEGQNVTLSCEQNLNHDAMYWYRQDPGQGLRLIYYSQIVNDFQKGDIAEGYSVSREKKESFPLTVTSAQKNPTAFYLCASSVRDYHYNEQFFGPGTRLTVL.

Turning to this clone: This same CDR3 is encoded by further DNA sequences in the sample. The chain is built from TRBV5-1 and TRBJ1-1, with D unresolved. Looked up from germline, CDR1 is SGHRS and CDR2 is YFSETQ. V lost 1 base and J lost 0, with 7 bases in between. This CDR3 contains 14 residues. CDR3 amino acids: CASSLTGLNTEAFF. The CDR3 DNA is TGCGCCAGCAGCTTGACGGGCTTGAACACTGAAGCTTTCTTT.

The chain has TRBV5-1 and TRBJ1-2; D possibly corresponds to TRBD1 (6 bases). This CDR3 has 14 residues. Trimming removed 0 bases from V and 6 bases from J, with 12 bases in between. From germline, CDR1 is SGHRS and CDR2 YFSETQ. The CDR3 nucleotides read TGCGCCAGCAGCTTGGGACAGGAGTTCGATGGCTACACCTTC. Translation gives CASSLGQEFDGYTF.

As regards this clone: Germline and junction disagree at one end, which may indicate a read error. This chain joins TRBV7-7 and TRBJ2-7, with 7 bases identical to TRBD1. Germline CDR1 reads SSHAT; CDR2 reads FNYEAQ (reference sequence). The CDR3 loop spans 14 amino acids. The CDR3 sequence: CASSPDRDSYEQYF. CDR3 coding DNA: TGTGCTAGCAGTCCTGACAGGGATTCCTACGAGCAGTACTTC.

Points on this clone: Other nucleotide sequences from this sample produce the same CDR3. This rearrangement joins TRBV7-2 to TRBJ1-1; no firm D call. This CDR3 is 13 amino acids long. The germline V and J ends were trimmed by 5 bases and 1 base, with 8 bases remaining between them. Germline V lookup: CDR1 SGHTA, CDR2 FQGNSA. Here the CDR3 reads CASSLDPNTEAFF. CDR3 coding DNA: TGTGCCAGCAGCCTCGACCCGAACACTGAAGCTTTCTTT. The full variable domain, its missing parts supplied by reference TRBV7-2 and TRBJ1-1, is GAGVSQSPSNKVTEKGKDVELRCDPISGHTALYWYRQSLGQGLEFLIYFQGNSAPDKSGLPSDRFSAERTGGSVSTLTIQRTQQEDSAVYLCASSLDPNTEAFFGQGTRLTVV.

V gene TRBV10-3 combines with J gene TRBJ2-5; TRBD2 aligns across 10 bases. The CDR3 is made up of 15 amino acids. Germline V gene sequence: CDR1 ENHRY, CDR2 SYGVKD. J lost 3 bases, V lost 3 bases, and 4 bases had no gene match. This chain's CDR3 is CAISDRLAGEETQYF. CDR3 DNA: TGTGCCATCAGTGATAGGCTAGCGGGGGAAGAGACCCAGTACTTC.

J is TRBJ1-2 and V is TRBV5-1; 7 bases are shared with TRBD1. CDR3 length equals 12 residues. The ends lost 7 bases at V and 5 bases at J; junction bases unmatched: 5. CDR1 and CDR2 (germline): SGHRS, YFSETQ. For the CDR3, the DNA is TGCGCCAGCGGAGGGGGCGGGTATGGCTACACCTTC. The encoded protein is CASGGGGYGYTF.

The chain recombines TRBV7-2 with TRBJ1-6; D might be TRBD1 (6 bases). The CDR3 is 16 amino acids. From germline, CDR1 is SGHTA and CDR2 FQGNSA. The V and J ends lost 1 base and 5 bases respectively, with 12 bases between them. CDR3 residues: CASSLGGGADNSPLHF. CDR3 bases: TGTGCCAGCAGCTTAGGAGGGGGGGCTGATAATTCACCCCTCCACTTT.

DNA for the CDR3: TGTGCCAGTAGTGGTTCACTCTCTGGAAACACCATATATTTT. It translates to CASSGSLSGNTIYF. The chain is built from TRBV19 and TRBJ1-3, with D unresolved. The V and J ends lost 5 bases and 0 bases respectively, with 8 bases between them. From germline, CDR1 is LNHDA and CDR2 SQIVND (reference sequence). The CDR3 runs to 14 residues. Complete variable domain (other parts from reference TRBV19 and TRBJ1-3): DGGITQSPKYLFRKEGQNVTLSCEQNLNHDAMYWYRQDPGQGLRLIYYSQIVNDFQKGDIAEGYSVSREKKESFPLTVTSAQKNPTAFYLCASSGSLSGNTIYFGEGSWLTVV.

The gene calls are TRBV11-1 and TRBJ2-1; the match to TRBD2 covers 8 bases. Germline CDR1 SGHAT, CDR2 FQDESV (reference sequence). V lost 4 bases to trimming and J lost 0 bases; unmatched junction nucleotides: 2. There are 15 residues in the CDR3. DNA of the CDR3: TGTGCCAGCAGCTGGGCGGGGGGCTCCTACAATGAGCAGTTCTTC. As protein: CASSWAGGSYNEQFF.

J is TRBJ1-1 and V is TRBV5-1; 7 positions match TRBD1. Germline V gene lookup returns CDR1 SGHRS and CDR2 YFSETQ. This CDR3 has 16 residues. The junction had 7 bases not matched to a gene; V was cut back by 1 base and J by 1 base. CDR3 protein: CASSLTAGTANTEAFF. Written as DNA, the CDR3 is TGCGCCAGCAGCTTGACAGCCGGGACAGCGAACACTGAAGCTTTCTTT.

In nucleotides, the CDR3 is TGTGCCAGCAGCGTCCGGGTGTCCAACACCGGGGAGCTGTTTTTT. This encodes CASSVRVSNTGELFF. The chain recombines TRBV9 with TRBJ2-2; D is ambiguous. Trimming stripped 2 bases from V and 2 bases from J, with 10 bases between. CDR1 and CDR2 (germline): SGDLS, YYNGEE. The CDR3 sequence is 15 residues long.

The chain combines TRBV2 with TRBJ1-2; D unresolved. V dropped 4 bases and J dropped 2 bases, with 8 bases sitting between them. The CDR3 runs to 13 residues. Germline CDR1 is SNHLY and CDR2 is FYNNEI. This chain's CDR3 is CASSGVANYGYTF. The CDR3 DNA follows: TGTGCCAGCAGTGGAGTCGCGAACTATGGCTACACCTTC.

The CDR3 DNA sequence: TGTGCCAGCAATGACGGGGCTGGGGCCAACGTCCTGACTTTC. It encodes CASNDGAGANVLTF. V usage is TRBV25-1 and J usage is TRBJ2-6, with TRBD2 as a possible D gene (5 bases). The germline CDR1 and CDR2 sequences are MGHDK and SYGVNS. This CDR3 has 14 amino acids. V lost 7 bases, J lost 2 bases, and 9 bases lay in between.

The J gene is TRBJ2-7, the V gene TRBV27; no clear D. There are 10 residues in the CDR3. The germline V and J ends were trimmed by 7 bases and 4 bases, with 5 bases remaining between them. Germline-derived CDR1 and CDR2 are MNHEY and SMNVEV (reference sequence). The CDR3 nucleotides read TGTGCCAGCACGCCTTACGAGCAGTACTTC. It is translated as CASTPYEQYF.

As for this clone: Distinct nucleotide sequences in the sample also encode this CDR3. The chain couples TRBV5-1 to TRBJ1-2; no firm D call. CDR3 length: 12 amino acids. The germline V and J ends were trimmed by 0 bases and 4 bases, with 4 bases remaining between them. CDR1 and CDR2 from the germline V gene are SGHRS and YFSETQ. CDR3 region: CASSLEGYGYTF. DNA for the CDR3: TGCGCCAGCAGCTTGGAAGGCTATGGCTACACCTTC.

The chain couples TRBV6-6 to TRBJ1-4, with unresolved D. The CDR3 is made up of 13 amino acids. Germline values: CDR1 MNHNY, CDR2 SVGAGI (reference sequence). V was pared by 2 bases and J by 8 bases, with 9 bases between. CDR3 sequence reads: CASSYPPAEKLFF. Here the CDR3 DNA reads TGTGCCAGCAGTTACCCACCAGCCGAAAAACTGTTTTTT.

V gene TRBV5-1 combines with J gene TRBJ1-3; 7 positions match TRBD1. Unmatched junction bases numbered 5, after V lost 5 bases and J lost 0 bases. The CDR3 has 15 residues. The germline CDR1 and CDR2 sequences are SGHRS and YFSETQ. The CDR3 spells CASRQTGSSGNTIYF. The DNA of the CDR3 is TGCGCCAGCAGACAGACAGGGAGCTCTGGAAACACCATATATTTT.

This clone came up a few times. The genes are TRBV4-3 and TRBJ1-2, with TRBD1 matching 10 bases. Trimming took 0 bases from V and 8 from J; bases not matched to a gene: 9. The CDR3 loop spans 16 amino acids. Germline V lookup: CDR1 LGHNA, CDR2 YSLEER. CDR3 residues: CASSQDPGTGAFGYTF. As DNA, the CDR3 is TGCGCCAGCAGCCAAGATCCCGGGACAGGGGCCTTCGGCTACACCTTC.

In this sample, this clone turned up a few times. This chain connects TRBV2 to TRBJ2-5; D not resolved. This CDR3 spans 14 amino acids. Trimming stripped 2 bases from V and 2 bases from J, with 9 bases between. CDR1 is SNHLY, CDR2 FYNNEI, per germline. CDR3: CASSEMVRQETQYF. Written as DNA, the CDR3 is TGTGCCAGCAGTGAAATGGTCAGGCAAGAGACCCAGTACTTC.

The CDR3: CASSEALLGGGNTIYF. The CDR3 region has the DNA TGTGCCAGCAGTGAAGCGCTTCTAGGGGGAGGAAACACCATATATTTT. The chain carries TRBV6-1 and TRBJ1-3; weak D call: TRBD1 (6 bases). Germline-derived CDR1 and CDR2 are MNHNS and SASEGT. The germline V and J ends were trimmed by 0 bases and 4 bases, with 13 bases remaining between them. CDR3 size: 16 residues.

This clone was recorded a few times. This sequence joins TRBV5-6 and TRBJ2-3; 10 bases fit TRBD2. With 3 bases clipped from V and 0 bases from J, the junction kept 1 base outside the gene matches. The CDR3 contains 15 residues. Germline values: CDR1 SGHDT, CDR2 YYEEEE. The CDR3 nucleotides read TGTGCCAGCAGCTCGACTAGCGGGAGCACAGATACGCAGTATTTT. It specifies CASSSTSGSTDTQYF.

The chain employs TRBV6-5 and TRBJ2-4, with D perhaps being TRBD1 or TRBD2 (5 bases each). Per germline, CDR1 MNHEY and CDR2 SVGAGI. V gave up 8 bases and J gave up 6 bases, with 11 bases separating them. The CDR3 totals 12 residues. As DNA, the CDR3 is TGTGCCAGCGTGGGGGTGGGAAACATTCAGTACTTC. Its translation is CASVGVGNIQYF.

The rearrangement links TRBV6-1 to TRBJ1-5, with 7 bases aligning to TRBD1. The junction had 9 bases not matched to a gene; V was cut back by 1 base and J by 3 bases. Germline lookup yields CDR1 MNHNS and CDR2 SASEGT. This CDR3 comprises 17 residues. The CDR3 is CASSEGAGGPFNQPQHF. DNA for the CDR3: TGTGCCAGCAGTGAAGGGGCAGGGGGACCCTTCAATCAGCCCCAGCATTTT.

The rearrangement uses TRBV29-1 and TRBJ2-7; the D call may be TRBD1 or TRBD2 (5 bases each). This CDR3 has 11 residues. Germline assignment: CDR1 SQVTM and CDR2 ANQGSEA. Trimming took 4 bases from V and 7 from J, leaving 11 bases between them. For the CDR3, the DNA is TGCAGCGTTGGACACGGGGCGGAGCAGTACTTC. Amino acids: CSVGHGAEQYF.